These 8 T cell receptor beta chains were sequenced from one sample in a study of blood T cell repertoires in COVID-19. Some clones are missing from TCRdb's copy, which holds only in-frame ones; the method was immunoSEQ multiplex PCR. The sample contains fewer than 250,000 clones, about 82% of which appear only once. The source material was PBMCs or T cells enriched from blood (not recorded which). Receptors were obtained from a woman in her forties or fifties with acute COVID-19.

The CDR3 DNA is TGTGCCTGGGAACAGGGGGGGAACACCATATATTTT. Its protein is CAWEQGGNTIYF. The chain carries TRBV30 and TRBJ1-3, with 8 bases fitting TRBD1. The germline V gene encodes CDR1 GTSNPN and CDR2 SVGIG (reference sequence). CDR3 length: 12 amino acids. Losses at the gene ends were 5 bases for V and 7 bases for J; bases not matched to a gene: 4.

J is TRBJ2-1 and V is TRBV9; 9 bases fit TRBD2. Germline V gives CDR1 SGDLS, CDR2 YYNGEE. V shed 3 bases and J 5 bases; nucleotides not matched to a gene: 6. This CDR3 has 15 residues. CDR3 loop: CASSATPSGNNEQFF. Written as DNA, the CDR3 is TGTGCCAGCAGCGCTACCCCTAGCGGGAACAATGAGCAGTTCTTC.

V usage is TRBV5-4 and J usage is TRBJ1-2; tentatively, D is TRBD1 (5 bases). Trimming took 0 bases from V and 6 from J, leaving 12 bases between them. Germline values: CDR1 SGHNT, CDR2 YYREEE (reference sequence). There are 14 residues in the CDR3. The CDR3 DNA is TGTGCCAGCAGCTTGGGGCGGGGGTCAAATGGCTACACCTTC. It encodes CASSLGRGSNGYTF. The whole variable domain, remainder taken from reference TRBV5-4 and TRBJ1-2, is ETGVTQSPTHLIKTRGQQVTLRCSSQSGHNTVSWYQQALGQGPQFIFQYYREEENGRGNFPPRFSGLQFPNYSSELNVNALELDDSALYLCASSLGRGSNGYTFGSGTRLTVV.

The chain is built from TRBV18 and TRBJ1-2, with TRBD1 matching 8 bases. Germline V gene lookup returns CDR1 KGHSH and CDR2 LQKENI. The J segment lost 8 bases and the V segment lost 3 bases, leaving 11 bases of the junction unmatched. The CDR3 extends over 15 amino acids. CDR3 in amino acids: CASSPPGGRLEGYTF. The DNA of the CDR3 is TGTGCCAGCTCACCCCCAGGGGGCAGATTGGAAGGCTACACCTTC.

J is TRBJ2-3 and V is TRBV7-9; D gene unclear. V shed 5 bases and J shed 3 bases, with 9 bases lying between them. The CDR3 extends over 13 amino acids. Germline CDR1 is SEHNR and CDR2 is FQNEAQ (reference sequence). This CDR3 is CASSHSPTDTQYF. For the CDR3, the DNA is TGTGCCAGCAGCCACAGTCCTACAGATACGCAGTATTTT. Variable domain in full (rest from reference TRBV7-9 and TRBJ2-3): DTGVSQNPRHKITKRGQNVTFRCDPISEHNRLYWYRQTLGQGPEFLTYFQNEAQLEKSRLLSDRFSAERPKGSFSTLEIQRTEQGDSAMYLCASSHSPTDTQYFGPGTRLTVL.

The chain couples TRBV5-1 to TRBJ2-1; tentatively, D is TRBD1 (6 bases). The CDR3 consists of 14 residues. V was shortened by 4 bases and J by 4 bases, with 12 bases between the two germline ends. The germline V gene encodes CDR1 SGHRS and CDR2 YFSETQ. CDR3 nucleotide sequence: TGCGCCAGCAGCGTGGACAGTGGGTACAATGAGCAGTTCTTC. It yields the protein CASSVDSGYNEQFF.

The J gene is TRBJ2-5, the V gene TRBV20-1; D is possibly TRBD1 (6 bases). Between the trimmed V and J ends, which lost 3 bases and 5 bases, there was a span of 22 bases. The CDR3 totals 16 residues. Germline V gene data show CDR1 as DFQATT and CDR2 as SNEGSKA (reference sequence). CDR3: CSASSAHRASFETQYF. CDR3 DNA sequence: TGCAGTGCTAGTTCGGCGCACAGGGCGTCTTTTGAGACCCAGTACTTC.

This clone has just a few counts. The V call is TRBV5-6, the J call TRBJ2-7; 9 nucleotides agree with TRBD1. Germline CDR1 and CDR2: SGHDT and YYEEEE. V lost 0 bases, J lost 3 bases, and 4 bases stayed unmatched. This CDR3 is 15 amino acids long. The CDR3, as DNA: TGTGCCAGCAGCTTGGGGTCGGGACAGGGCTACGAGCAGTACTTC. Translated: CASSLGSGQGYEQYF.